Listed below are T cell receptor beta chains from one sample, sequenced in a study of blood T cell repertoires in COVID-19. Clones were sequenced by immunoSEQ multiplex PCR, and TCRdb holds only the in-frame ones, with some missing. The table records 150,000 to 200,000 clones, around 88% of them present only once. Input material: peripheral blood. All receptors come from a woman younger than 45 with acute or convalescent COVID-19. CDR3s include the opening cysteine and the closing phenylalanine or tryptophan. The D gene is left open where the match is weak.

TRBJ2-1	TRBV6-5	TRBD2	CASSYSPGLTNEQFF	TGTGCCAGCAGTTACTCCCCGGGACTAACGAATGAGCAGTTCTTC
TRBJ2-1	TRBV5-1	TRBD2	CASSLLAGGPTEQFF	TGCGCCAGCAGCTTGTTGGCGGGAGGGCCGACTGAGCAGTTCTTC
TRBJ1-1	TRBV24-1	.	CATSDTTGTEAFF	TGTGCCACCAGTGATACTACTGGAACTGAAGCTTTCTTT
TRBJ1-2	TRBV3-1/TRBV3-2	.	CASSLRQITYGYTF	TGTGCCAGCAGCCTAAGACAAATTACCTATGGCTACACCTTC
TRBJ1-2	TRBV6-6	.	CASSYQGPYGYTF	TGTGCCAGCAGTTATCAGGGGCCGTATGGCTACACCTTC
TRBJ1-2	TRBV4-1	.	CASSQEEQSRAYTF	TGCGCCAGCAGCCAAGAGGAGCAGAGTCGAGCCTACACCTTC
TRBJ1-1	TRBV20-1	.	CSASTDTEAFF	TGCAGTGCTTCCACAGACACTGAAGCTTTCTTT
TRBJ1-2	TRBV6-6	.	CASRLQGWYTF	TGTGCCAGCAGACTACAGGGATGGTACACCTTC
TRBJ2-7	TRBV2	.	CASRRDSTYEQYF	TGTGCCAGCAGGAGGGACTCTACCTACGAGCAGTACTTC
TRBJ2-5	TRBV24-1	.	CATSDLSRGTETQYF	TGTGCCACCAGTGATTTGTCGAGGGGGACGGAGACCCAGTACTTC
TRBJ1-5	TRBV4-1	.	CASSQDRGDQPQHF	TGCGCCAGCAGCCAAGATCGGGGGGATCAGCCCCAGCATTTT
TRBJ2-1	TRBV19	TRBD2	CASSSLAGPFGEQFF	TGTGCCAGTAGTTCACTAGCGGGTCCTTTCGGTGAGCAGTTCTTC